A single sample gave rise to the 4 T cell receptor beta chains below, sequenced in a study of blood T cell repertoires in COVID-19. Generated by immunoSEQ multiplex PCR, the TCRdb table keeps only in-frame clones and is missing some. The table lists about 400,000 clones, about 88% of them singletons. What was sequenced was peripheral blood. Receptors were obtained from a woman aged 55 to 70 with COVID-19, enrolled during active disease.

The genes are TRBV2 and TRBJ1-5, with 7 bases lining up with TRBD1. V gave up 4 bases and J gave up 7 bases; unmatched junction bases: 19. Germline lookup yields CDR1 SNHLY and CDR2 FYNNEI. This CDR3 is built from 18 residues. CDR3 sequence: CASSGYSRGKGARQPQHF. The CDR3, as DNA: TGTGCCAGCAGTGGGTACTCGAGGGGGAAGGGGGCAAGGCAGCCCCAGCATTTT.

V and J are TRBV12-2 and TRBJ2-3; TRBD2 is taken as the D call from the table, unchecked against the DNA. TRBV12-2 is a listed pseudogene. CDR3 size: 21 residues. CDR3 amino acids: CASRLARLAGGRGPMTDTQYF. The CDR3 nucleotides are TGTGCAAGTCGCTTAGCGCGGCTAGCGGGTGGGCGGGGCCCAATGACAGATACGCAGTATTTT.

The chain carries TRBV5-8 and TRBJ1-4, with 9 nucleotides matching TRBD1. The CDR3 runs 16 residues. The germline gives CDR1 SGHTS, CDR2 YDEGEE. Trimming removed 0 bases from V and 8 bases from J; junction bases left unmatched: 8. CDR3 sequence reads: CASSLAFGTGNEKLFF. The CDR3 region has the DNA TGTGCCAGCAGCTTGGCTTTCGGGACAGGGAACGAAAAACTGTTTTTT.

Of note for this clone: An end of the junction does not agree with germline; a read error may underlie this. This chain links TRBV7-3 with TRBJ2-7, with 8 bases that match TRBD2. Germline V gives CDR1 SGHTA, CDR2 FQGTGA. The CDR3 extends over 11 amino acids. The CDR3 nucleotides are TGTGCCAGCAGCTCTAGCGGGCGACTACTTTTC. Protein product: CASSSSGRLLF.